A selection of T cell receptor beta chains follows, all from one sample in a study of blood T cell repertoires in COVID-19. Sequencing used immunoSEQ multiplex PCR; TCRdb keeps in-frame clones, though not all of them. Of 50,000 to 55,000 clones detected, just under 90% appear once; the ten largest clones hold 3.5% to 4.5%. The sequenced material came from peripheral blood. The source of these receptors is a man between 45 and 60 years old with acute or convalescent COVID-19. CDR3s include the opening cysteine and the closing phenylalanine or tryptophan. Size tells how often a clone was seen (once, few, many) or the class of an expanded clone, and some rows leave it out.

v_call: TRBV3-1/TRBV3-2; clone_size: -; j_call: TRBJ2-7; cdr3_aa: CASSPRDRGLSYEQYF
v_call: TRBV5-1; clone_size: few; j_call: TRBJ2-1; cdr3_aa: CASNSDSPYNEQFF
v_call: TRBV29-1; clone_size: -; j_call: TRBJ1-1; cdr3_aa: CSVNHGNEAFF
v_call: TRBV7-8; clone_size: -; j_call: TRBJ2-1; cdr3_aa: CASSTRQGFLGNEQFF
v_call: TRBV18; clone_size: once; j_call: TRBJ2-7; cdr3_aa: CASSHPSGYEQYF
v_call: TRBV11-2; clone_size: -; j_call: TRBJ2-3; cdr3_aa: CASSPRGRGLLGSTDTQYF
v_call: TRBV28; clone_size: -; j_call: TRBJ1-5; cdr3_aa: CASSLWIQGADQPQHF
v_call: TRBV5-1; clone_size: few; j_call: TRBJ1-2; cdr3_aa: CASSLKGQGDVDGYTF
v_call: TRBV7-9; clone_size: once; j_call: TRBJ2-2; cdr3_aa: CASSSVTGELFF
v_call: TRBV28; clone_size: -; j_call: TRBJ2-3; cdr3_aa: CASSLWEADTQYF
v_call: TRBV5-6; clone_size: -; j_call: TRBJ2-7; cdr3_aa: CASSLRREGLFHEQYF
v_call: TRBV7-9; clone_size: -; j_call: TRBJ2-1; cdr3_aa: CASSLTIEQFF
v_call: TRBV18; clone_size: -; j_call: TRBJ1-5; cdr3_aa: CASSPPGTGAGGSPQHF
v_call: TRBV6-5; clone_size: few; j_call: TRBJ1-5; cdr3_aa: CASSLAAFQHF
v_call: TRBV18; clone_size: -; j_call: TRBJ2-5; cdr3_aa: CASSPSANGETQYF
v_call: TRBV12-5; clone_size: -; j_call: TRBJ1-5; cdr3_aa: CASSRGTTLNQPQHF
v_call: TRBV20-1; clone_size: -; j_call: TRBJ2-3; cdr3_aa: CSASLVRGREADTQYF
v_call: TRBV19; clone_size: -; j_call: TRBJ2-3; cdr3_aa: CASNPPGLDTQYF
v_call: TRBV18; clone_size: -; j_call: TRBJ2-7; cdr3_aa: CASSPRLAPYEQYF
v_call: TRBV7-9; clone_size: -; j_call: TRBJ1-6; cdr3_aa: CASTLGTGGYNSPLHF
v_call: TRBV5-1; clone_size: -; j_call: TRBJ2-7; cdr3_aa: CASSLPPLARNEQYF
v_call: TRBV7-8; clone_size: -; j_call: TRBJ2-6; cdr3_aa: CASSLVIRITSGANVLTF
v_call: TRBV4-1; clone_size: -; j_call: TRBJ1-4; cdr3_aa: CASSQHLALNTNEKLFF
v_call: TRBV5-4; clone_size: -; j_call: TRBJ2-1; cdr3_aa: CASSLPGSGAYNEQFF
v_call: TRBV11-2; clone_size: -; j_call: TRBJ1-6; cdr3_aa: CASSLRGPPLNSPLHF
v_call: TRBV12-5; clone_size: -; j_call: TRBJ2-7; cdr3_aa: CASAPGLYEQYF
v_call: TRBV12-3/TRBV12-4; clone_size: -; j_call: TRBJ2-5; cdr3_aa: CASSRTSLETQYF
v_call: TRBV11-3; clone_size: -; j_call: TRBJ2-3; cdr3_aa: CASSLVGQSDTQYF
v_call: TRBV12-5; clone_size: -; j_call: TRBJ2-1; cdr3_aa: CASGLQGNENEQFF
v_call: TRBV5-1; clone_size: -; j_call: TRBJ1-5; cdr3_aa: CASSLGTGGEPQHF
v_call: TRBV7-3; clone_size: -; j_call: TRBJ1-2; cdr3_aa: CASSPGPGQDYGYTF
v_call: TRBV27; clone_size: -; j_call: TRBJ2-3; cdr3_aa: CASSYRAKADTQYF
v_call: TRBV2; clone_size: -; j_call: TRBJ2-4; cdr3_aa: CASSLAKNIQYF
v_call: TRBV6-5; clone_size: -; j_call: TRBJ1-2; cdr3_aa: CASRRDRTNYGYTF
v_call: TRBV7-6; clone_size: -; j_call: TRBJ2-2; cdr3_aa: CASSLELTGELFF
v_call: TRBV7-9; clone_size: -; j_call: TRBJ1-1; cdr3_aa: CASSLGGWITEAFF
v_call: TRBV4-1; clone_size: few; j_call: TRBJ1-3; cdr3_aa: CASSQEETGNTIYF
v_call: TRBV10-3; clone_size: -; j_call: TRBJ2-7; cdr3_aa: CATGVFGEQYF
v_call: TRBV5-1; clone_size: -; j_call: TRBJ2-7; cdr3_aa: CASSSTGTTDLLYEQYF
v_call: TRBV6-5; clone_size: -; j_call: TRBJ1-5; cdr3_aa: CASSSGQGKQPQHF